The 3 T cell receptor beta chains below come from one sample, sequenced in a study of OX40 agonist ivuxolimab in advanced cancers. Libraries were built with the immunoSEQ multiplex PCR assay. TCRdb retrieved this table from immuneACCESS and kept in-frame rearrangements only. Not all clones are present; in checked studies, unresolved V genes account for under half, and no reason is known for the remainder. In all, the sample holds about 16,000 clones, and 86% of those were seen once. The ten largest clones take up 3% to 4.5% of the sample. Sequencing used CD4+ or CD8+ T cells sorted from blood, obtained in a trial of the OX40 agonist ivuxolimab. The receptors were gathered from an adult with an advanced solid tumor such as melanoma, head and neck, liver or kidney cancer.

On this clone itself: Its ends do not fully match the called genes, so a read error is possible. CDR3 region: CASGLANEQFF. The CDR3 nucleotides are TGTGCCAGCGGCTTAGCCAATGAGCAGTTCTTC. The V and J genes are TRBV7-3 and TRBJ2-1; D is undetermined. The germline gives CDR1 SGHTA, CDR2 FQGTGA. CDR3 length: 11 amino acids.

The rearrangement uses TRBV5-8 and TRBJ2-2, with 7 nucleotides matching TRBD1. Germline CDR1 reads SGHTS; CDR2 reads YDEGEE. The J segment lost 6 bases and the V segment lost 3 bases, leaving 11 bases of the junction unmatched. The CDR3 totals 16 residues. The CDR3 sequence is CASSWTGSSSSGELFF. For the CDR3, the DNA is TGTGCCAGCAGCTGGACAGGTTCAAGTTCCTCCGGGGAGCTGTTTTTT.

J is TRBJ2-7 and V is TRBV7-3, with 7 bases aligning to TRBD1. CDR1 SGHTA and CDR2 FQGTGA come from the germline V gene. V dropped 4 bases and J dropped 1; count of bases not matched to a gene: 1. The CDR3 has 13 residues. The CDR3: CASSWDSSYEQYF. The CDR3 DNA sequence: TGTGCCAGCAGCTGGGACAGTTCCTACGAGCAGTACTTC.